The 3 T cell receptor beta chains presented below share a single source sample, sequenced in a study of breast tumors, draining lymph nodes, adjacent tissues. MiXCR was run by TCRdb on the multiplex PCR reads, yielding one entry per CDR3 protein. The table lists about 140,000 distinct CDR3 sequences, around 24% of them singletons. The lymph nodes were axillary draining lymph nodes from breast cancer patients. Material: axillary lymph node tissue. These TCRs come from a female donor with breast cancer. Some clones in this sample may be carry-over from other donors' samples.

The table lists this clonotype with many counts. V is TRBV25-1 and J is TRBJ1-5, with D unresolved. V dropped 1 base and J dropped 0 bases, with 7 bases sitting between them. Germline assignment: CDR1 MGHDK and CDR2 SYGVNS. CDR3 length: 15 residues. CDR3 amino acids: CASSEFPDSNQPQHF. As DNA, the CDR3 is TGTGCCAGCAGTGAATTCCCAGATAGCAATCAGCCCCAGCATTTT. Filled out from reference TRBV25-1 and TRBJ1-5, the complete variable domain reads EADIYQTPRYLVIGTGKKITLECSQTMGHDKMYWYQQDPGMELHLIHYSYGVNSTEKGDLSSESTVSRIRTEHFPLTLESARPSHTSQYLCASSEFPDSNQPQHFGDGTRLSIL.

CDR3 sequence reads: CAWSGGGSAGTQYF. Here the CDR3 DNA reads TGTGCCTGGAGTGGTGGGGGCTCGGCTGGGACCCAGTACTTC. This sequence joins TRBV30 and TRBJ2-5, with a weak D call TRBD1 (6 bases). Between the trimmed V and J ends, which lost 1 base and 7 bases, there was a span of 16 bases. This CDR3 spans 14 amino acids. Germline V lookup: CDR1 GTSNPN, CDR2 SVGIG (reference sequence).

Concerning this clonotype: The junction differs from germline at one of its ends, possibly a read error. The J gene is TRBJ2-7, the V gene TRBV27; possibly TRBD1 for D (8 bases). CDR3 length: 14 amino acids. Germline V gives CDR1 MNHEY, CDR2 SMNVEV (reference sequence). The CDR3 spells CASSFIQGAGEQCF. Written as DNA, the CDR3 is TGTGCCAGCAGTTTTATTCAGGGGGCGGGGGAGCAGTGCTTC.